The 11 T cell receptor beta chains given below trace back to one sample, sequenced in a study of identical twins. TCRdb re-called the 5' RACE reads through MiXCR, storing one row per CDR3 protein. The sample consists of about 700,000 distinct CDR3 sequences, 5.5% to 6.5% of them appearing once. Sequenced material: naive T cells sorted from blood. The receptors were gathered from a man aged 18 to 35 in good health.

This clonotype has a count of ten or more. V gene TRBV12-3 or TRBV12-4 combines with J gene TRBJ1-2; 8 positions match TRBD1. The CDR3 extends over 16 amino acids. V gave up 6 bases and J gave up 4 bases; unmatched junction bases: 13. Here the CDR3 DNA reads TGTGCCAGCAGCAATAAACCGACAGGGGCACTCTATGGCTACACCTTC. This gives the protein CASSNKPTGALYGYTF.

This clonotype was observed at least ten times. CDR3 DNA sequence: TGTGCCAGCAGTCAGACAGATTATAGCAATCAGCCCCAGCATTTT. This sequence encodes CASSQTDYSNQPQHF. This chain links TRBV12-3 or TRBV12-4 with TRBJ1-5; possible D gene TRBD1, 5 bases. CDR3 length: 15 residues. V was trimmed by 5 bases and J by 0 bases, leaving 11 bases between them.

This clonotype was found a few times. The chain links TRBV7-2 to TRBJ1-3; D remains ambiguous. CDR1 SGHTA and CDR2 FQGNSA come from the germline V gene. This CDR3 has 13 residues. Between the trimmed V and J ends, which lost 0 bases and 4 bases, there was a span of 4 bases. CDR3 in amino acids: CASSLAEGNTIYF. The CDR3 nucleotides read TGTGCCAGCAGCTTAGCAGAGGGAAACACCATATATTTT.

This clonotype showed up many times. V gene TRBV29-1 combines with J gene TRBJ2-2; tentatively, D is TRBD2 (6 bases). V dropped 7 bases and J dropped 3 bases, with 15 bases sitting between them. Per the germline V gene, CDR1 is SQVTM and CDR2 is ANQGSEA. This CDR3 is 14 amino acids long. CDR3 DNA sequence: TGCAGCGCGGTCGGAGGGGCCGACACCGGGGAGCTGTTTTTT. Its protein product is CSAVGGADTGELFF.

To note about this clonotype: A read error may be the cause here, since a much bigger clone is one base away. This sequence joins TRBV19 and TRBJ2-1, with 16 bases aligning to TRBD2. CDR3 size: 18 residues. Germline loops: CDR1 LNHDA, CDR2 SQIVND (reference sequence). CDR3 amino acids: CASSLGLAGGLTYNEPFF. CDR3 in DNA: TGTGCCAGTAGTTTGGGACTAGCGGGAGGGTTAACCTACAATGAGCCGTTCTTC.

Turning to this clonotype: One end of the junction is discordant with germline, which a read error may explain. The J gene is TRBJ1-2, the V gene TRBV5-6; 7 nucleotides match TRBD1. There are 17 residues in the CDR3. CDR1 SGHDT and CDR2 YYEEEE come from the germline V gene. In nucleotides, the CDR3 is TGTGCCAGCAGCACAGGGGCCCGCGATACTTGGGACTATGGCTACAACTTC. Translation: CASSTGARDTWDYGYNF.

Written as DNA, the CDR3 is TGTGCCAGCAGCAAAGACAGGGACTCTGGAAACACCATATATTTT. Amino acid sequence: CASSKDRDSGNTIYF. The chain joins TRBV12-3 or TRBV12-4 to TRBJ1-3; 7 nucleotides match TRBD1. J lost 0 bases, V lost 6 bases, and 5 bases had no gene match. The length of the CDR3 is 15 residues.

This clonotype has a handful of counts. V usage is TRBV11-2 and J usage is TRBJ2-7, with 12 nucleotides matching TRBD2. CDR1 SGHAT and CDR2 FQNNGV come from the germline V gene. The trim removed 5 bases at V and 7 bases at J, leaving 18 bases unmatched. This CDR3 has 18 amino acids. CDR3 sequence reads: CASSIRLRTSGDIGEQYV. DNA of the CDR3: TGTGCCAGCAGCATCCGACTGCGGACTAGCGGGGATATTGGGGAGCAGTACGTC.

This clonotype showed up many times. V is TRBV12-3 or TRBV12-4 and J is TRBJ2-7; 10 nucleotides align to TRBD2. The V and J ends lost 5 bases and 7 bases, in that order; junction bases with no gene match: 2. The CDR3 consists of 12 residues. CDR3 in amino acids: CASSVGLAEQYV. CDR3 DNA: TGTGCCAGCAGTGTGGGACTAGCGGAGCAGTACGTC.

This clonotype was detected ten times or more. The CDR3 sequence: CSARGQELSGANVLTF. The CDR3 DNA follows: TGCAGTGCTAGGGGACAGGAACTCTCTGGGGCCAACGTCCTGACTTTC. The genes are TRBV20-1 and TRBJ2-6; 8 bases map to TRBD1. After removal of 3 bases from V and 0 bases from J, the junction contained 4 bases not matched to a gene. The CDR3 is made up of 16 amino acids. Germline CDR1 reads DFQATT; CDR2 reads SNEGSKA (reference sequence).

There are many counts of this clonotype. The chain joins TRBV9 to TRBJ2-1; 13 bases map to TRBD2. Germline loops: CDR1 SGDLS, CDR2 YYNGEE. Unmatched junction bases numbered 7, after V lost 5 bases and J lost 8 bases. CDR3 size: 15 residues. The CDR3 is CASRSGTSGIHEQFF. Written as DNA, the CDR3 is TGTGCCAGCAGGTCCGGGACTAGCGGGATCCATGAGCAGTTCTTC.